The T cell receptor (beta chain) described here comes from a study of T-cell reconstitution after alpha-beta-depleted transplantation in children. Using unique molecular identifiers, the investigators prepared the TCRbeta library. TCRdb used MiXCR to reprocess the PCR reads, holding one entry per CDR3 protein. This sample yields approximately 400,000 distinct CDR3 sequences, of which 15% to 20% are seen a single time; 25% to 35% belongs to the top ten. This clonotype was counted between two and nine times. V lost 0 bases to trimming and J lost 8 bases, with 7 bases between them. This CDR3 spans 12 amino acids. From germline, CDR1 is SGHVS and CDR2 FNYEAQ.

The sequencing used PBMCs, mostly from graft donor cells, collected 360 days after TCRalphabeta/CD19-depleted stem cell transplant. V and J are TRBV7-6 and TRBJ1-1; a weak D match, TRBD1 (5 bases). This sequence was found in a boy less than two years old who had a stem cell transplant for Wiskott-Aldrich syndrome, so the T cells may come from the graft donor. This CDR3 is CASSLAGQEAFF. CDR3 DNA: TGTGCCAGCAGCTTAGCGGGGCAGGAAGCTTTCTTT.